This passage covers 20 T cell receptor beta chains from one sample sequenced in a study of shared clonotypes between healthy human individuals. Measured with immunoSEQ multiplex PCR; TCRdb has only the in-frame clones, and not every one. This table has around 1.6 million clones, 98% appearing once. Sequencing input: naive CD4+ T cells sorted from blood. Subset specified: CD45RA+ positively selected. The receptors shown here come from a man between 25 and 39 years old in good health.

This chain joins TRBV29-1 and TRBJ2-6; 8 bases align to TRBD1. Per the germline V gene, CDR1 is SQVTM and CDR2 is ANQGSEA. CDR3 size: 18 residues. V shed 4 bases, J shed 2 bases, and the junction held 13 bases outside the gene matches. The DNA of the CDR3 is TGCAGCGTTGTCGTTGGTGTTGGACAGGGCACTGGGGCCAACGTCCTGACTTTC. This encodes CSVVVGVGQGTGANVLTF.

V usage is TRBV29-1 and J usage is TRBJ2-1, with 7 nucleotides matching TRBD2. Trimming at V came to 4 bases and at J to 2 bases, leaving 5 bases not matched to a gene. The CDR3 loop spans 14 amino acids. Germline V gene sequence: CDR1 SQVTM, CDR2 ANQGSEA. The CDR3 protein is CSVGLAEAYNEQFF. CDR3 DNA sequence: TGCAGCGTTGGGCTAGCGGAGGCCTACAATGAGCAGTTCTTC.

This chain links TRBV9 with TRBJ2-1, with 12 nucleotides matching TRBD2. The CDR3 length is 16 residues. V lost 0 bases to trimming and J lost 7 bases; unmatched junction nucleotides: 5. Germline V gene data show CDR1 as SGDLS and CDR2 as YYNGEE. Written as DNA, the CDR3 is TGTGCCAGCAGCGTAGCTGGACTAGCGGGGCGGAATGAGCAGTTCTTC. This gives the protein CASSVAGLAGRNEQFF. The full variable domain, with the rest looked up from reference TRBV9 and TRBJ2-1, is DSGVTQTPKHLITATGQRVTLRCSPRSGDLSVYWYQQSLDQGLQFLIQYYNGEERAKGNILERFSAQQFPDLHSELNLSSLELGDSALYFCASSVAGLAGRNEQFFGPGTRLTVL.

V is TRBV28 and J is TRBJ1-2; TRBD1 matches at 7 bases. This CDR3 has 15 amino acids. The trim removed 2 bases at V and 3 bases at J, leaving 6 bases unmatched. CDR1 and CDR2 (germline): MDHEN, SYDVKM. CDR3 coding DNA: TGTGCCAGCAGTTTAAGGCAGGGGGGGTACTATGGCTACACCTTC. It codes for CASSLRQGGYYGYTF.

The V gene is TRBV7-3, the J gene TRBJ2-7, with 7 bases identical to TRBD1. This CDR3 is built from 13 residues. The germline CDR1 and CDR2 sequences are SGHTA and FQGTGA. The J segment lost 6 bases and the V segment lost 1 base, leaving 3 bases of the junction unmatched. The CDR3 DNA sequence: TGTGCCAGCAGCTTAAATGCAGGGGGCGAGCAGTACTTC. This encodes CASSLNAGGEQYF.

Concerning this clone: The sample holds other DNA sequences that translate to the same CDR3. The CDR3 sequence is CATSRDLETQYF. Here the CDR3 DNA reads TGTGCCACCAGCAGAGATCTGGAGACCCAGTACTTC. The chain employs TRBV15 and TRBJ2-5; D is unresolved. The CDR3 runs 12 residues. Germline V gene data show CDR1 as LNHNV and CDR2 as YYDKDF (reference sequence). Trimming stripped 0 bases from V and 5 bases from J, with 4 bases between.

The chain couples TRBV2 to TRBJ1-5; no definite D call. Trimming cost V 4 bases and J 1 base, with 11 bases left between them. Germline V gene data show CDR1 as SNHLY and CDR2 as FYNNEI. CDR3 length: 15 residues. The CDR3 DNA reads TGTGCCAGCAGTGGTAGACGGCAGAGCAATCAGCCCCAGCATTTT. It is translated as CASSGRRQSNQPQHF.

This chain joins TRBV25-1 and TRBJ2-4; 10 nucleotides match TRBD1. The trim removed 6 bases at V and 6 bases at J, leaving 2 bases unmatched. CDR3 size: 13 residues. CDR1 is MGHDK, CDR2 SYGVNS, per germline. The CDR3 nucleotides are TGTGCCAGCAGCAGACAGGGGGCAAACATTCAGTACTTC. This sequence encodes CASSRQGANIQYF.

The CDR3 spells CASSASRSYEQYF. The CDR3 DNA is TGTGCCAGCAGCGCGTCACGGAGCTACGAGCAGTACTTC. The chain links TRBV9 to TRBJ2-7; D ambiguous. The V and J ends lost 3 bases and 3 bases respectively, with 10 bases between them. The CDR3 extends over 13 amino acids. The germline CDR1 and CDR2 sequences are SGDLS and YYNGEE.

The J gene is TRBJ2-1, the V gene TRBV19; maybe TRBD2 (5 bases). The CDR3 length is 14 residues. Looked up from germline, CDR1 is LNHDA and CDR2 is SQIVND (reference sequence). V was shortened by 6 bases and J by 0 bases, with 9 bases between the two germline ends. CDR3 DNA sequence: TGTGCCAGTAGGCCCCGGGGCTCCTACAATGAGCAGTTCTTC. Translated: CASRPRGSYNEQFF.

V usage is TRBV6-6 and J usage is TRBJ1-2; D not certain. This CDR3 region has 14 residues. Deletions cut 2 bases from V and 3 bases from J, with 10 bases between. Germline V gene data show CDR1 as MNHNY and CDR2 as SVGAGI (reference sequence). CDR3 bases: TGTGCCAGCAGTTACAGAGAGCAAGACTATGGCTACACCTTC. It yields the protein CASSYREQDYGYTF.

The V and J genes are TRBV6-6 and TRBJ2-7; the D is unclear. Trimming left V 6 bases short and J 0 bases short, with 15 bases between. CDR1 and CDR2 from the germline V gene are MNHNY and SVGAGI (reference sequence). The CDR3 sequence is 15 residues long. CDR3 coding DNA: TGTGCCAGCAGAACGGACGGATTCTTCTCCTACGAGCAGTACTTC. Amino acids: CASRTDGFFSYEQYF.

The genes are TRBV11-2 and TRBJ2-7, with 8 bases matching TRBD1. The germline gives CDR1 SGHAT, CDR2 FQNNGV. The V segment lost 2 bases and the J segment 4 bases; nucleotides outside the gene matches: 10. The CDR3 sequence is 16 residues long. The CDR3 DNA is TGTGCCAGCAGCTTAAGCTCCCGGGACAGGTCTTACGAGCAGTACTTC. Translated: CASSLSSRDRSYEQYF. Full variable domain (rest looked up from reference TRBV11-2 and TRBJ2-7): EAGVAQSPRYKIIEKRQSVAFWCNPISGHATLYWYQQILGQGPKLLIQFQNNGVVDDSQLPKDRFSAERLKGVDSTLKIQPAKLEDSAVYLCASSLSSRDRSYEQYFGPGTRLTVT.

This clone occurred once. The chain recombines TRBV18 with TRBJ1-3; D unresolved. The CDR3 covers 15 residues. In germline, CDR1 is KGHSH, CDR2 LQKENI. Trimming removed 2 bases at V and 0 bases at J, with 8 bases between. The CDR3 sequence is CASSPSGTSGNTIYF. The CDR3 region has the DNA TGTGCCAGCTCACCATCGGGAACCTCTGGAAACACCATATATTTT.

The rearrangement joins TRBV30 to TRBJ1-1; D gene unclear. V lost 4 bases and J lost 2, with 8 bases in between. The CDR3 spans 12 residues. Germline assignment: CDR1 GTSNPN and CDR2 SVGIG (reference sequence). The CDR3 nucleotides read TGTGCCTGGAACTCATTTAACACTGAAGCTTTCTTT. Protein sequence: CAWNSFNTEAFF.

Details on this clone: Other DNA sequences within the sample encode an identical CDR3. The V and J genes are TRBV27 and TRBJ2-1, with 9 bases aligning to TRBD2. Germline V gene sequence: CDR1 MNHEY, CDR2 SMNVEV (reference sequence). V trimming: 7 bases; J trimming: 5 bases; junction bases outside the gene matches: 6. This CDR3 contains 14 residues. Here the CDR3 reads CASIGLAGNNEQFF. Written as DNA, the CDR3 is TGTGCCAGCATCGGCCTAGCGGGAAACAATGAGCAGTTCTTC.

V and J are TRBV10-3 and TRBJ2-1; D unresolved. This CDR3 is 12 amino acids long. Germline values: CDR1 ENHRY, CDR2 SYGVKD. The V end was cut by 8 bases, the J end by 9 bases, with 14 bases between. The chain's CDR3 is CAIGTGHREQFF. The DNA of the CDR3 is TGTGCCATCGGAACGGGCCATCGTGAGCAGTTCTTC.

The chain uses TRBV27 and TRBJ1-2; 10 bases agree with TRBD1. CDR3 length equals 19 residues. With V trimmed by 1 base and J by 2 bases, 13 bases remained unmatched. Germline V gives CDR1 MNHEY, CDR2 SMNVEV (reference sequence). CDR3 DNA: TGTGCCAGCAGTTTATTCGGCGGGACAGGGGACTCTGCAAACTATGGCTACACCTTC. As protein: CASSLFGGTGDSANYGYTF.

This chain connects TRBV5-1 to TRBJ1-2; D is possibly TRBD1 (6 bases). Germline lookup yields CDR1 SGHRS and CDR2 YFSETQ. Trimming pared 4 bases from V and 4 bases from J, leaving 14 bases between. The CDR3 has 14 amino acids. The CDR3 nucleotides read TGCGCCAGCAGCCCGATACAGGGTACCTATGGCTACACCTTC. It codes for CASSPIQGTYGYTF.

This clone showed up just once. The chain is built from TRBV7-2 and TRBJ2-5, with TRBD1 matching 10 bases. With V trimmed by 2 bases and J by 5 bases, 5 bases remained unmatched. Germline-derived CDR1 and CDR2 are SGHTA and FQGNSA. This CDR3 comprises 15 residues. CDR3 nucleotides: TGTGCCAGCAGCTTATCGACAGGGGGCTTCGAGACCCAGTACTTC. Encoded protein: CASSLSTGGFETQYF. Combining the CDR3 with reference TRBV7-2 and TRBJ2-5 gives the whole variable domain GAGVSQSPSNKVTEKGKDVELRCDPISGHTALYWYRQSLGQGLEFLIYFQGNSAPDKSGLPSDRFSAERTGGSVSTLTIQRTQQEDSAVYLCASSLSTGGFETQYFGPGTRLLVL.